This record concerns one T cell receptor (beta chain) sequence. This record belongs to a study of T-cell memory formation after mild COVID-19. TCRdb reprocessed the 5' RACE reads via MiXCR and lists one record per CDR3 protein. Of some 340,000 distinct CDR3 sequences in the sample, approximately 13% are singletons; the top ten hold 20% to 25%. The source is a man younger than 35 who had mild COVID-19 (a few samples of this study predate the infection). Cell type and time point are not known. The material sequenced was PBMCs or a T cell subset sorted from them (not recorded which).

The CDR3 is CASSLSAGVTDTQYF. CDR3 nucleotide sequence: TGTGCCAGCAGCTTATCCGCGGGGGTCACAGATACGCAGTATTTT. The chain recombines TRBV7-9 with TRBJ2-3; 7 bases agree with TRBD2. The CDR3 contains 15 residues. V shed 2 bases, J shed 2 bases, and the junction held 4 bases outside the gene matches. From germline, CDR1 is SEHNR and CDR2 FQNEAQ (reference sequence). The full variable domain, completed using reference TRBV7-9 and TRBJ2-3, is DTGVSQNPRHKITKRGQNVTFRCDPISEHNRLYWYRQTLGQGPEFLTYFQNEAQLEKSRLLSDRFSAERPKGSFSTLEIQRTEQGDSAMYLCASSLSAGVTDTQYFGPGTRLTVL.